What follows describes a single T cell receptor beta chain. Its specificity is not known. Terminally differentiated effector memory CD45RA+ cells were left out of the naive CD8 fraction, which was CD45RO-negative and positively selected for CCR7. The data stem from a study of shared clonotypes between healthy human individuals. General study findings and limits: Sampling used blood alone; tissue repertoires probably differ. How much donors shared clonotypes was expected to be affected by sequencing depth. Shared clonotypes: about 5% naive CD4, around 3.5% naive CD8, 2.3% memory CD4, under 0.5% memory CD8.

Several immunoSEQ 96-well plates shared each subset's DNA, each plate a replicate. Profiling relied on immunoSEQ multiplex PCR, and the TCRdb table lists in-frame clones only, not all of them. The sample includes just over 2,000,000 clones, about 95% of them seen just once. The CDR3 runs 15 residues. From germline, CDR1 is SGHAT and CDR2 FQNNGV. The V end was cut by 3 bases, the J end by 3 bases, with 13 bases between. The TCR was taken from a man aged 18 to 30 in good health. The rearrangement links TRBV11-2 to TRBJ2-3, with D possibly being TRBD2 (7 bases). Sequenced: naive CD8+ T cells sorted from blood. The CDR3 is CASSFRGRETDTQYF. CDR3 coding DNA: TGTGCCAGCAGCTTCCGGGGGCGGGAGACAGATACGCAGTATTTT.